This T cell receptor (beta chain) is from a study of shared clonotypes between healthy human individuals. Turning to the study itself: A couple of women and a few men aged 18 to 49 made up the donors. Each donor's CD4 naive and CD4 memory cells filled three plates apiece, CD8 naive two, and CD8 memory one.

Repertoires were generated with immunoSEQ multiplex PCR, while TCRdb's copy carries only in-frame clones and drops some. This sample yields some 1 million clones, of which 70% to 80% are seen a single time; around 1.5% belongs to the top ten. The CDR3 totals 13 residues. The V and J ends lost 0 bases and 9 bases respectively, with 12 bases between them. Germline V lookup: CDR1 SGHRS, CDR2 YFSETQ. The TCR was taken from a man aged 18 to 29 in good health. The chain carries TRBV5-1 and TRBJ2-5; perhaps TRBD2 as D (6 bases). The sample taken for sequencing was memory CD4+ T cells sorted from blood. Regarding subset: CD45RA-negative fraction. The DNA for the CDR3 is TGCGCCAGCAGCTTGGAAGTCAGGGAGGCCCAGTACTTC. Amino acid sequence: CASSLEVREAQYF. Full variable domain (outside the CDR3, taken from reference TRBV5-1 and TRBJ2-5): KAGVTQTPRYLIKTRGQQVTLSCSPISGHRSVSWYQQTPGQGLQFLFEYFSETQRNKGNFPGRFSGRQFSNSRSEMNVSTLELGDSALYLCASSLEVREAQYFGPGTRLLVL.